This TCR beta chain was obtained from a study of blood T cell repertoires in COVID-19. Turning to the study itself: Italy, Spain and the United States were the sources of the convalescent and acute COVID-19 samples. The analysed material was cDNA or gDNA that came from T cells, B-cell-depleted T cells, or PBMCs.

Germline V gene lookup returns CDR1 SGHRS and CDR2 YFSETQ. V was clipped by 1 base and J by 2 bases; unmatched bases: 0. The CDR3 sequence is 14 residues long. Across under 25 US areas, participants ranged in age from about 18 to 90 years. Participant-given clinical history determined each cohort assignment. Method: immunoSEQ multiplex PCR; TCRdb's copy keeps in-frame clones and lacks some. The profile shows more than 250,000 clones, about 83% of them singletons. This receptor was obtained from a woman aged 40 to 49 who had recovered from COVID-19. Sequenced sample: PBMCs or T cells enriched from blood (not recorded which). The chain is built from TRBV5-1 and TRBJ2-7; 10 nucleotides agree with TRBD2. For the CDR3, the DNA is TGCGCCAGCAGCTTGACTAGCGGGGCCTACGAGCAGTACTTC. Its translation is CASSLTSGAYEQYF. Combining the CDR3 with reference TRBV5-1 and TRBJ2-7 gives the whole variable domain KAGVTQTPRYLIKTRGQQVTLSCSPISGHRSVSWYQQTPGQGLQFLFEYFSETQRNKGNFPGRFSGRQFSNSRSEMNVSTLELGDSALYLCASSLTSGAYEQYFGPGTRLTVT.